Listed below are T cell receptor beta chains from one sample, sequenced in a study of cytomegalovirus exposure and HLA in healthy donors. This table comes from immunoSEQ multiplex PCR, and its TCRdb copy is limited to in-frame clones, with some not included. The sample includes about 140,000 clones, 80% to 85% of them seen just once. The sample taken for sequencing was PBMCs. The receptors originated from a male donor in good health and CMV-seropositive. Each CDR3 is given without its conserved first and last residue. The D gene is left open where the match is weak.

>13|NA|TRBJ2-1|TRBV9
ASSSTVGRSSEQF
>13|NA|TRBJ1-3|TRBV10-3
AIGEGSISGNTIY
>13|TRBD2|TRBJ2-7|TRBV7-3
ASSISGGGSYEQY
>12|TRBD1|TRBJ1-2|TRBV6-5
ASSRQGAGYGYT
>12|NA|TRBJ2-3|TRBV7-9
ASSLVRGFDTQY
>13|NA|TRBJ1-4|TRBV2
ASSRTVTTNEKLF
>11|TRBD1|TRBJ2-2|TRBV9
ASNQGAVGELF
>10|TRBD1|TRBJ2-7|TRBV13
ASSKTGGEQY
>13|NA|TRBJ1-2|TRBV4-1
ASSQDSQALYGYT
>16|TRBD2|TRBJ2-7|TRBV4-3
ASSQDTSGRDYSYEQY